The T cell receptor (beta chain) described here comes from a study of blood T cells in healthy people across ages. General study points: TCR beta diversity tracked closely with naive T cell percentage.

Alongside a J-beta primer mix, a sample-barcoded 5' primer served in a second PCR lasting roughly 7 to 12 cycles. Each cDNA molecule was tagged by a template-switch adaptor with 12 random nucleotides. TCRdb processed the 5' RACE reads anew with MiXCR; each CDR3 protein has one entry. This sample has 800,000 or so distinct CDR3 sequences, with about half found just once. The germline gives CDR1 SGHAT, CDR2 FQNNGV. V dropped 4 bases and J dropped 2 bases, with 10 bases sitting between them. This CDR3 contains 14 residues. Each donor was a healthy Caucasian individual from Russia, aged about 6 to 95. Extraction of total RNA produced a minimum of 5.5 micrograms from each sample. This clonotype was recorded many times. Its matching antigen is unknown.

The V gene is TRBV11-2, the J gene TRBJ2-3; D perhaps matches TRBD2 (5 bases). This clonotype was obtained from an elderly man in good health. Sequenced input: blood. CDR3 in amino acids: CASSWVGATDTQYF. The CDR3 DNA reads as TGTGCCAGCAGCTGGGTGGGAGCCACAGATACGCAGTATTTT.